These 29 T cell receptor beta chains share one sample of origin, sequenced in a study of blood T cell repertoires in COVID-19 (dated by TCRdb to the early 2020s). Libraries came from the immunoSEQ multiplex PCR assay. This immuneACCESS table, as held by TCRdb, lists in-frame sequences with V and J called but not all clones. Of the missing ones, under half trace to an unresolved V gene in checked studies; the others have no known cause. The table for this sample lists around 160,000 clones; around nine tenths of them were counted only once. Together, the top ten hold roughly a sixth of the sample. Source material: peripheral blood. The receptor source for this set is a man between 60 and 75 years old with active or convalescent COVID-19.

CDR3 in amino acids: CASSLDGEPLYGYTF. For the CDR3, the DNA is TGCGCCAGCAGCTTGGACGGGGAACCCCTCTATGGCTACACCTTC. The chain has TRBV5-1 and TRBJ1-2; D gene ambiguous. Germline values: CDR1 SGHRS, CDR2 YFSETQ. The length of the CDR3 is 15 residues. The V gene lost 0 bases and the J gene lost 4 bases, with 13 bases spanning the gap. The variable domain in full, completed from reference TRBV5-1 and TRBJ1-2, reads KAGVTQTPRYLIKTRGQQVTLSCSPISGHRSVSWYQQTPGQGLQFLFEYFSETQRNKGNFPGRFSGRQFSNSRSEMNVSTLELGDSALYLCASSLDGEPLYGYTFGSGTRLTVV.

The chain's CDR3 is CASSLRTGREISNQPQHF. Here the CDR3 DNA reads TGTGCCAGCAGCCTTAGGACAGGCAGGGAGATTAGCAATCAGCCCCAGCATTTT. This chain links TRBV2 with TRBJ1-5, with 7 bases that match TRBD1. The CDR3 totals 18 residues. The V segment lost 6 bases and the J segment 0 bases; nucleotides outside the gene matches: 14. Germline V lookup: CDR1 SNHLY, CDR2 FYNNEI. Combining the CDR3 with reference TRBV2 and TRBJ1-5 gives the whole variable domain EPEVTQTPSHQVTQMGQEVILRCVPISNHLYFYWYRQILGQKVEFLVSFYNNEISEKSEIFDDQFSVERPDGSNFTLKIRSTKLEDSAMYFCASSLRTGREISNQPQHFGDGTRLSIL.

The chain couples TRBV19 to TRBJ1-2; possible D gene TRBD1, 6 bases. Germline CDR1 LNHDA, CDR2 SQIVND (reference sequence). The CDR3 has 16 residues. The V and J ends lost 7 bases and 5 bases respectively, with 23 bases between them. This CDR3 is CASTPDPYRETYGYTF. The CDR3 DNA reads as TGTGCCAGTACCCCAGACCCGTACAGGGAGACTTATGGCTACACCTTC.

The chain has TRBV5-4 and TRBJ1-1; D gene unclear. CDR1 and CDR2 from the germline V gene are SGHNT and YYREEE (reference sequence). Trimming pared 1 base from V and 4 bases from J, leaving 11 bases between. The CDR3 consists of 14 residues. CDR3 nucleotides: TGTGCCAGCAGCTTGAATGCGGGGAGCACTGAAGCTTTCTTT. Its protein product is CASSLNAGSTEAFF.

The chain is built from TRBV27 and TRBJ1-2; 7 nucleotides align to TRBD1. The CDR3 contains 19 residues. After removal of 5 bases from V and 0 bases from J, the junction contained 18 bases not matched to a gene. Germline V CDR1 and CDR2: MNHEY, SMNVEV (reference sequence). CDR3 DNA: TGTGCCAGCAGTAGGCTTACCCCCGGGACAGCGATAGCTAACTATGGCTACACCTTC. Protein product: CASSRLTPGTAIANYGYTF.

The chain combines TRBV14 with TRBJ2-7; the match to TRBD2 covers 8 bases. Trimming took 1 base from V and 4 from J; bases not matched to a gene: 9. This CDR3 region has 16 residues. Per the germline V gene, CDR1 is SGHDN and CDR2 is FVKESK. Here the CDR3 reads CASSQGNSGIWYEQYF. DNA of the CDR3: TGTGCCAGCAGCCAAGGAAATAGCGGGATCTGGTACGAGCAGTACTTC.

The chain has TRBV5-6 and TRBJ2-5; 7 nucleotides align to TRBD1. Germline loops: CDR1 SGHDT, CDR2 YYEEEE. Trimming at V came to 0 bases and at J to 3 bases, leaving 5 bases not matched to a gene. The CDR3 is 15 residues long. DNA for the CDR3: TGTGCCAGCAGCTTGGACCCGGGACAGAAAGAGACCCAGTACTTC. Protein product: CASSLDPGQKETQYF.

This clone was observed a handful of times. This chain uses TRBV24-1 with TRBJ2-7; 8 bases match TRBD1. Trimming at V came to 1 base and at J to 3 bases, leaving 10 bases not matched to a gene. CDR3 length: 17 amino acids. The germline CDR1 and CDR2 sequences are KGHDR and SFDVKD. CDR3 sequence reads: CATSDFPYGGQVYEQYF. DNA of the CDR3: TGTGCCACCAGTGATTTTCCATATGGGGGACAGGTCTACGAGCAGTACTTC.

CDR3 loop: CASSPTTGDTYGYTF. In DNA, the CDR3 is TGTGCCAGCAGCCCGACGACAGGGGATACCTATGGCTACACCTTC. The V call is TRBV7-9, the J call TRBJ1-2; 8 bases map to TRBD1. There are 15 residues in the CDR3. Trimming cost V 5 bases and J 4 bases; bases outside gene matches: 9. CDR1 and CDR2 (germline): SEHNR, FQNEAQ (reference sequence).

The chain carries TRBV2 and TRBJ1-1; weak D call: TRBD1 (5 bases). CDR3 length equals 14 residues. Trimming pared 6 bases from V and 3 bases from J, leaving 14 bases between. Germline loops: CDR1 SNHLY, CDR2 FYNNEI. CDR3 in DNA: TGTGCCAGCAGCAACCAGGGCGGAGACACTGAAGCTTTCTTT. Its translation: CASSNQGGDTEAFF.

The chain combines TRBV19 with TRBJ2-7; 13 nucleotides line up with TRBD2. From germline, CDR1 is LNHDA and CDR2 SQIVND (reference sequence). V shed 5 bases and J 1 base; nucleotides not matched to a gene: 11. The CDR3 has 18 amino acids. Here the CDR3 DNA reads TGTGCCAGTAGTCCCCTCGGACTAGCGGGGGAGAGGTCCTACGAGCAGTACTTC. Residues: CASSPLGLAGERSYEQYF.

The chain has TRBV24-1 and TRBJ2-2; 8 bases fit TRBD2. Looked up from germline, CDR1 is KGHDR and CDR2 is SFDVKD. J lost 4 bases, V lost 7 bases, and 7 bases had no gene match. The CDR3 has 15 amino acids. The CDR3 loop is CATSQPGGATGELFF. As DNA, the CDR3 is TGTGCCACCAGCCAACCGGGGGGGGCCACCGGGGAGCTGTTTTTT.

V is TRBV4-1 and J is TRBJ2-7; 12 bases line up with TRBD2. Looked up from germline, CDR1 is MGHRA and CDR2 is YSYEKL. V lost 4 bases, J lost 3 bases, and 16 bases stayed unmatched. This CDR3 is 19 amino acids long. The CDR3 loop is CASSRLGWDGLAGNYEQYF. CDR3 DNA: TGCGCCAGCAGCCGGCTTGGTTGGGACGGACTAGCGGGGAACTACGAGCAGTACTTC.

J is TRBJ1-4 and V is TRBV19; 7 bases match TRBD1. The CDR3 runs 15 residues. Germline trimming cut 6 bases from V and 4 bases from J; bases unmatched to any gene: 8. CDR1 is LNHDA and CDR2 is SQIVND in the germline V gene (reference sequence). DNA of the CDR3: TGTGCCAGTAGCCCCGGGGACAGCTATAATGAAAAACTGTTTTTT. It specifies CASSPGDSYNEKLFF.

The V gene is TRBV19, the J gene TRBJ1-2; D possibly corresponds to TRBD1 (5 bases). V lost 4 bases, J lost 1 base, and 10 bases lay in between. Germline values: CDR1 LNHDA, CDR2 SQIVND (reference sequence). The CDR3 extends over 14 amino acids. CDR3 loop: CASSTRGGNYGYTF. CDR3 DNA sequence: TGTGCCAGTAGTACCCGGGGGGGTAACTATGGCTACACCTTC.

This chain links TRBV10-3 with TRBJ1-1; TRBD1 matches at 7 bases. V shed 6 bases and J 2 bases; nucleotides not matched to a gene: 3. The germline gives CDR1 ENHRY, CDR2 SYGVKD. This CDR3 region has 13 residues. CDR3 sequence: CAIRDRDNTEAFF. The CDR3 DNA sequence: TGTGCCATCAGAGACAGGGACAACACTGAAGCTTTCTTT.

V gene TRBV19 combines with J gene TRBJ1-3; D possibly corresponds to TRBD1 (6 bases). V lost 3 bases to trimming and J lost 6 bases, with 18 bases between them. CDR1 and CDR2 (germline): LNHDA, SQIVND (reference sequence). There are 16 residues in the CDR3. CDR3 region: CASSIGGRGPTNTIYF. CDR3 in DNA: TGTGCCAGTAGTATCGGGGGGCGCGGGCCAACAAACACCATATATTTT.

CDR3 residues: CASSTRDRVYEQYF. CDR3 nucleotide sequence: TGTGCCAGCAGTACCCGGGACAGGGTCTACGAGCAGTACTTC. V is TRBV6-5 and J is TRBJ2-7; 9 bases fit TRBD1. Germline CDR1 MNHEY, CDR2 SVGAGI. The CDR3 consists of 14 residues. V was pared by 5 bases and J by 3 bases, with 5 bases of the junction left unmatched.

The chain joins TRBV27 to TRBJ2-3; 7 nucleotides match TRBD1. From germline, CDR1 is MNHEY and CDR2 SMNVEV (reference sequence). The CDR3 is 13 amino acids. With 5 bases clipped from V and 5 bases from J, the junction kept 4 bases outside the gene matches. DNA for the CDR3: TGTGCCAGCAGTGATTGGACAGGAGATACGCAGTATTTT. Translating it yields CASSDWTGDTQYF.

J is TRBJ2-7 and V is TRBV5-1; 9 bases match TRBD1. Germline V gives CDR1 SGHRS, CDR2 YFSETQ. This CDR3 spans 16 amino acids. V shed 0 bases and J 3 bases; nucleotides not matched to a gene: 7. DNA for the CDR3: TGCGCCAGCAGCTTGGGCGATCCGGGACAGGGCTACGAGCAGTACTTC. The encoded protein is CASSLGDPGQGYEQYF.

The CDR3 DNA reads TGCGCCAGCAGCCCCGGGTCCGGAAACATTCAGTACTTC. Residues: CASSPGSGNIQYF. The V gene is TRBV10-1, the J gene TRBJ2-4, with no clear D. CDR3 length: 13 amino acids. Trimming left V 6 bases short and J 6 bases short, with 12 bases between. Germline V gene data show CDR1 as WNHNN and CDR2 as SYGVQD (reference sequence).

This chain uses TRBV7-7 with TRBJ1-1; no firm D call. Trimming took off 1 base at V and 4 bases at J, with 7 bases between the two ends. Germline CDR1 is SSHAT and CDR2 is FNYEAQ (reference sequence). CDR3 length: 13 amino acids. The CDR3 DNA follows: TGTGCCAGCAGCTTAGGAGTCGGCACTGAAGCTTTCTTT. It specifies CASSLGVGTEAFF. The complete variable domain, with remaining parts taken from reference TRBV7-7 and TRBJ1-1, reads GAGVSQSPRYKVTKRGQDVTLRCDPISSHATLYWYQQALGQGPEFLTYFNYEAQPDKSGLPSDRFSAERPEGSISTLTIQRTEQRDSAMYRCASSLGVGTEAFFGQGTRLTVV.

This chain links TRBV10-2 with TRBJ2-3; 7 bases line up with TRBD2. CDR1 is WSHSY and CDR2 is SAAADI in the germline V gene. The CDR3 is made up of 15 amino acids. Trimming removed 0 bases from V and 4 bases from J; junction bases left unmatched: 4. The CDR3 spells CASSESAGVPDTQYF. In DNA, the CDR3 is TGCGCCAGCAGTGAGTCGGCGGGGGTCCCAGATACGCAGTATTTT.

The rearrangement uses TRBV7-2 and TRBJ1-2, with unresolved D. CDR1 is SGHTA, CDR2 FQGNSA, per germline. V dropped 1 base and J dropped 7 bases, with 7 bases sitting between them. The length of the CDR3 is 12 residues. Here the CDR3 DNA reads TGTGCCAGCAGCTTAGATTACGGTGGCTACACCTTC. Its translation is CASSLDYGGYTF.

V and J are TRBV5-4 and TRBJ2-2, with a tentative D call TRBD2 (5 bases). The CDR3 is 16 residues long. Germline V gives CDR1 SGHNT, CDR2 YYREEE (reference sequence). V lost 0 bases to trimming and J lost 6 bases, with 15 bases between them. CDR3 sequence reads: CASSLGRESVAGELFF. CDR3 DNA sequence: TGTGCCAGCAGCTTGGGTAGGGAGTCAGTCGCCGGGGAGCTGTTTTTT.

This chain links TRBV2 with TRBJ2-7, with TRBD2 identical over 7 bases. CDR1 is SNHLY, CDR2 FYNNEI, per germline. The CDR3 consists of 15 residues. Unmatched junction bases numbered 7, after V lost 4 bases and J lost 1 base. The CDR3 reads CASSVRLALSYEQYF. The CDR3 DNA sequence: TGTGCCAGCAGTGTCCGACTAGCCCTATCCTACGAGCAGTACTTC.

The chain combines TRBV6-5 with TRBJ2-7; 8 positions match TRBD1. CDR1 MNHEY and CDR2 SVGAGI come from the germline V gene. The length of the CDR3 is 16 residues. The trim removed 0 bases at V and 3 bases at J, leaving 7 bases unmatched. CDR3 in DNA: TGTGCCAGCAGTTACTCGGAGCGGACAGGGAGCTACGAGCAGTACTTC. Translated: CASSYSERTGSYEQYF.

The V gene is TRBV2, the J gene TRBJ2-3; 9 bases are a match to TRBD1. CDR1 is SNHLY and CDR2 is FYNNEI in the germline V gene. The CDR3 is made up of 14 amino acids. J gave up 2 bases and V 4 bases, and 1 base lay outside the gene matches. CDR3 DNA: TGTGCCAGCAGTGGACAGGGGGTCACAGATACGCAGTATTTT. Its protein is CASSGQGVTDTQYF.

The chain uses TRBV30 and TRBJ1-5; no reliable D call. The CDR3 contains 15 residues. Trimming removed 0 bases from V and 0 bases from J, with 9 bases in between. Germline values: CDR1 GTSNPN, CDR2 SVGIG (reference sequence). The CDR3: CAWSVRGYSNQPQHF. CDR3 bases: TGTGCCTGGAGTGTACGGGGATATAGCAATCAGCCCCAGCATTTT.